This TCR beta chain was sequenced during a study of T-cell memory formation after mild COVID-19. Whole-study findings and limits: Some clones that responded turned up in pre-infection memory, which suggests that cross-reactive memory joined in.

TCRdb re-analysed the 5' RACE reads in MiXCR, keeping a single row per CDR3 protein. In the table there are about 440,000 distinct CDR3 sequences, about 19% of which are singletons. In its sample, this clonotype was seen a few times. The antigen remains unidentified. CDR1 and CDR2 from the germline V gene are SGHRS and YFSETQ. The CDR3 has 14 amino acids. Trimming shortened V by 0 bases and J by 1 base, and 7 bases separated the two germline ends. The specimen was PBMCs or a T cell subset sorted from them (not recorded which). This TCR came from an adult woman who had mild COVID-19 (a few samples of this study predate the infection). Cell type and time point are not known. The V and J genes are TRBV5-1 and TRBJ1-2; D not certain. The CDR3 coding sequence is TGCGCCAGCAGCTTGGAGCCAGATAACTATGGCTACACCTTC. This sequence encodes CASSLEPDNYGYTF.